The rows below give T cell receptor beta chains drawn from one sample of a study of technical replicates of blood from a handful of donors. TCRdb's copy holds only in-frame clones and misses some; the assay was immunoSEQ multiplex PCR. The sample carries tens of thousands of clones, 90% to 95% recorded once. The specimen was T cells isolated from PBMCs. All receptors derive from a human donor in good health. The CDR3 runs from the conserved cysteine through the conserved F or W. D genes are given only for firm matches. Not all rows give a size; the values are once, few, many and, for expanded clones, a class.

v_call	clone_size	d_call	j_call	cdr3_length	cdr3_nt	cdr3_aa
TRBV9	.	TRBD2	TRBJ2-7	16	TGTGCCAGCAGCCCCCGTAGCGGGAGGTCCGCCTACGAGCAGTACTTC	CASSPRSGRSAYEQYF
TRBV6-5	.	TRBD1	TRBJ1-3	16	TGTGCCAGCAGTTATGGGACAGGGGACGCTGGAAACACCATATATTTT	CASSYGTGDAGNTIYF
TRBV10-1	.	TRBD1	TRBJ1-2	13	TGCGCCAGCAGTCTGGACAGGAACTACGGCTACACCTTC	CASSLDRNYGYTF
TRBV11-3	.	TRBD1	TRBJ2-1	15	TGTGCCAGCAGCTCAGATGGGGACAGCAGCAATGAGCAGTTCTTC	CASSSDGDSSNEQFF
TRBV7-2	.	.	TRBJ1-3	16	TGTGCCAGCAGCTTTGAGTTTTGGGCACCGTCAGGCACCATATATTTT	CASSFEFWAPSGTIYF
TRBV27	once	.	TRBJ2-6	14	TGTGCCAGCAGTTCTAGCTCTGGGGCCAACGTCCTGACTTTC	CASSSSSGANVLTF
TRBV7-9	once	.	TRBJ1-1	13	TGTGCCAGCAGCTTCCTGGGGGCCACTGAAGCTTTCTTT	CASSFLGATEAFF
TRBV7-9	.	TRBD1	TRBJ2-1	14	TGTGCCAGCAGCCCGGACAGGCAGGTCAATGAGCAGTTCTTC	CASSPDRQVNEQFF
TRBV27	.	.	TRBJ2-2	14	TGTGCCAGCAGTTTATTTACGGGGACCGGGGAGCTGTTTTTT	CASSLFTGTGELFF
TRBV4-2	.	.	TRBJ2-5	18	TGTGCCAGCAGCCAAGAGGAAGCTAGTCTAGCGCCGTCGGAGACCCAGTACTTC	CASSQEEASLAPSETQYF
TRBV19	.	TRBD1	TRBJ1-5	17	TGTGCCAGTAGTATGGAAACAGGGACAGGGGGCAATCAGCCCCAGCATTTT	CASSMETGTGGNQPQHF
TRBV28	.	TRBD1	TRBJ2-7	14	TGTGCCAGCCTTCCGGGACAGGGGGTCTACGAGCAGTACTTC	CASLPGQGVYEQYF
TRBV28	.	TRBD1	TRBJ1-5	13	TGTGCCAGCAGAGGACAGGGGTTGCAGCCCCAGCATTTT	CASRGQGLQPQHF
TRBV7-3	.	TRBD2	TRBJ2-1	19	TGTGCCAGCAGCTTAATTGTAGCGGGGGAGGACCAGGTTTACAATGAGCAGTTCTTC	CASSLIVAGEDQVYNEQFF
TRBV6-1	.	.	TRBJ1-1	15	TGTGCCAGCAGTGTCATGACCGGGGGGAACACTGAAGCTTTCTTT	CASSVMTGGNTEAFF
TRBV6-5	.	.	TRBJ2-1	11	TGTGCCAGCATTACAGGCAATGAGCAGTTCTTC	CASITGNEQFF
TRBV28	.	.	TRBJ1-1	14	TGTGCCAGCAGTTCAGGAGGGGAGAACACTGAAGCTTTCTTT	CASSSGGENTEAFF
TRBV30	.	.	TRBJ2-7	13	TGTGCCTGGAGCTACCCTAGTTTCTACGAGCAGTACTTC	CAWSYPSFYEQYF
TRBV5-6	.	.	TRBJ2-3	13	TGTGCCAGCAGCCTGGACAGCCCCGATACGCAGTATTTT	CASSLDSPDTQYF
TRBV4-3	.	TRBD2	TRBJ2-1	17	TGCGCCAGCAGCCAATATTCCCGACTAGCGGGGGCCTTGCCCCAGTTCTTC	CASSQYSRLAGALPQFF
TRBV27	.	.	TRBJ1-3	16	TGTGCCAGCGCGTCTACTTTCTCAAGCTCTGGAAACACCATATATTTT	CASASTFSSSGNTIYF
TRBV5-6	.	TRBD2	TRBJ2-2	17	TGTGCCAGCACCGGACTAGCGGGGGAGGTCCCCCCCGGGGAGCTGTTTTTT	CASTGLAGEVPPGELFF
TRBV11-3	.	.	TRBJ2-2	12	TGTGCCAGCAGTCAGAACACCGGGGAGCTGTTTTTT	CASSQNTGELFF
TRBV7-3	.	.	TRBJ1-1	13	TGTGCCAGCAGCTTATACAGGGTGACTGAAGCTTTCTTT	CASSLYRVTEAFF
TRBV9	.	.	TRBJ2-7	14	TGTGCCAGCAGCGTAGAGAGCGGTCCCTACGAGCAGTACTTC	CASSVESGPYEQYF
TRBV28	.	.	TRBJ1-1	12	TGTGCCAGCAGAAGAGGGTACACTGAAGCTTTCTTT	CASRRGYTEAFF
TRBV9	.	.	TRBJ1-5	14	TGTGCCAGCAGCGAAACAGGGCAAAGACAGCCCCAGCATTTT	CASSETGQRQPQHF
TRBV7-6	once	.	TRBJ2-1	15	TGTGCCAGCAGCCGAGTAAGGGGATTGTACAATGAGCAGTTCTTC	CASSRVRGLYNEQFF
TRBV13	.	.	TRBJ2-3	13	TGTGCCAGCAGCCTCCGGCGGGCAGATACGCAGTATTTT	CASSLRRADTQYF
TRBV4-1	.	TRBD2	TRBJ2-1	15	TGCGCCAGCAGCCAAGTAGGCGGGAGGGCCAATGAGCAGTTCTTC	CASSQVGGRANEQFF
TRBV21-1	.	.	TRBJ1-5	12	TGTGCCAGCAGCAAACAAAATCAGCCCCAGCATTTT	CASSKQNQPQHF
TRBV2	.	TRBD2	TRBJ2-3	14	TGTGCCAGCAGTATTACTAGCGGGAGAAATACGCAGTATTTT	CASSITSGRNTQYF
TRBV19	.	.	TRBJ1-1	16	TGTGCCAGTAGTGCCCACTGGGGAGTAATGAACACTGAAGCTTTCTTT	CASSAHWGVMNTEAFF
TRBV7-8	.	TRBD2	TRBJ2-7	14	TGTGCCAGCAGCATACTAGCGGGAGGTCCCGAGCAGTACTTC	CASSILAGGPEQYF
TRBV30	.	TRBD1	TRBJ2-2	12	TGTGCCGACGAGACAGGGGCTGGGGAGCTGTTTTTT	CADETGAGELFF
TRBV7-9	.	TRBD2	TRBJ2-1	13	TGTGCCATTTCCCGGGAGGACTACAATGAGCAGTTCTTC	CAISREDYNEQFF
TRBV29-1	.	TRBD1	TRBJ2-3	13	TGCAGCCTGGACAGGGGACTCACAGATACGCAGTATTTT	CSLDRGLTDTQYF
TRBV11-2	few	.	TRBJ1-1	17	TGTGCCAGCAGCTTGGTTGGGGGGTTTCCCGGGAACACTGAAGCTTTCTTT	CASSLVGGFPGNTEAFF
TRBV6-5	.	TRBD1	TRBJ1-3	13	TGTGCCAGCCGGACAGGGGACGGAAACACCATATATTTT	CASRTGDGNTIYF
TRBV30	.	.	TRBJ2-2	14	TGTGCCTGGGCTAGATGGTATGGCACCGGGGAGCTGTTTTTT	CAWARWYGTGELFF
TRBV28	.	TRBD1	TRBJ1-2	14	TGTGCCAGCAGTTTTGAGGGGGCGGACTATGGCTACACCTTC	CASSFEGADYGYTF
TRBV27	once	.	TRBJ1-1	15	TGTGCCAGCAGTTTATCCCCGGGGGTTGTCACTGAAGCTTTCTTT	CASSLSPGVVTEAFF
TRBV5-8	.	.	TRBJ2-7	13	TGTGCCAGCAGCTTGGAACTCTTCTACGAGCAGTACTTC	CASSLELFYEQYF
TRBV4-3	.	TRBD2	TRBJ2-1	15	TGCGCCAGCAGCCCCAACGAACTAGCGGGGGGTGAGCAGTTCTTC	CASSPNELAGGEQFF
TRBV7-2	.	.	TRBJ2-7	15	TGTGCCAGCAGCCGAATAACCGGGACACAATACGAGCAGTACTTC	CASSRITGTQYEQYF
TRBV6-5	.	.	TRBJ1-5	13	TGTGCCAGCAGCCTCTCCAGCAATCAGCCCCAGCATTTT	CASSLSSNQPQHF
TRBV10-3	.	.	TRBJ2-7	16	TGTGCCATCAGTGACGGTTCCAGTGGACAGAACTACGAGCAGTACTTC	CAISDGSSGQNYEQYF
TRBV7-7	.	.	TRBJ2-1	13	TGTGCTAGCAGCGGAGGACGGTTCAATGAGCAGTTCTTC	CASSGGRFNEQFF
TRBV19	.	TRBD1	TRBJ1-5	15	TGTGCCAGTAGTGGAAGACAGGGAAGGGACCAGCCCCAGCATTTT	CASSGRQGRDQPQHF
TRBV30	once	.	TRBJ2-1	14	TGTGCCTGGAAGCTGACTTCTGTTTACAATGAGCAGTTCTTC	CAWKLTSVYNEQFF
TRBV5-1	.	TRBD2	TRBJ2-7	15	TGCGCCAGCAGCATAGGTCCAAGCGGGAGCTACGAGCAGTACTTC	CASSIGPSGSYEQYF
TRBV6-5	.	.	TRBJ1-2	13	TGTGCCAGCTTTAGGAAGGGGCGCTATGGCTACACCTTC	CASFRKGRYGYTF